The 5 T cell receptor beta chains in this list originate from one sample, sequenced in a study of CD8 T cells in ankylosing spondylitis. TCRdb fed the 5' RACE reads into MiXCR, producing one record per CDR3 protein. The table includes approximately 250,000 distinct CDR3 sequences, 24% detected once. Specimen: blood, either unsorted or a sorted T cell fraction (not recorded which). The source of these receptors is a male donor with ankylosing spondylitis or in good health (not recorded which).

This chain uses TRBV20-1 with TRBJ2-5; TRBD1 aligns across 7 bases. The ends lost 5 bases at V and 3 bases at J; junction bases unmatched: 3. This CDR3 has 12 amino acids. From germline, CDR1 is DFQATT and CDR2 SNEGSKA (reference sequence). CDR3 nucleotide sequence: TGCAGTGCTTTTGACAGGGAAGAGACCCAGTACTTC. As protein: CSAFDREETQYF.

This clonotype was recorded many times. V and J are TRBV20-1 and TRBJ2-7; TRBD2 matches 7 bases. The CDR3 is made up of 12 amino acids. Germline assignment: CDR1 DFQATT and CDR2 SNEGSKA (reference sequence). V trimming: 6 bases; J trimming: 2 bases; junction bases outside the gene matches: 4. The CDR3 DNA reads TGCAGTGCCACCGGGACTACCTACGAGCAGTACTTC. Translated, it gives CSATGTTYEQYF.

The chain links TRBV5-6 to TRBJ2-3, with 7 bases aligning to TRBD1. The CDR3 length is 17 residues. CDR1 SGHDT and CDR2 YYEEEE come from the germline V gene. V trimming: 4 bases; J trimming: 1 base; junction bases outside the gene matches: 12. The CDR3 DNA follows: TGTGCCAGCAGCCACTCAGGGGGAGCTCGGGGCACAGATACGCAGTATTTT. This codes for CASSHSGGARGTDTQYF.

The rearrangement uses TRBV3-1 and TRBJ2-3; D could derive from TRBD1 or TRBD2 (5 bases each). Trimming removed 2 bases from V and 4 bases from J, with 7 bases in between. The CDR3 sequence is 13 residues long. CDR1 is LGHDT and CDR2 is YNNKEL in the germline V gene (reference sequence). The CDR3 loop reads CASSQRGADTQYF. The CDR3 nucleotides read TGTGCCAGCAGCCAAAGGGGAGCAGATACGCAGTATTTT.

This clonotype appeared many times. This chain uses TRBV20-1 with TRBJ2-7; 9 bases fit TRBD2. Germline V lookup: CDR1 DFQATT, CDR2 SNEGSKA (reference sequence). The CDR3 runs to 14 residues. V lost 5 bases to trimming and J lost 2 bases; unmatched junction nucleotides: 7. The CDR3 region is CSAAVRTSAYEQYF. In DNA, the CDR3 is TGCAGTGCTGCCGTGCGGACTAGCGCCTACGAGCAGTACTTC.